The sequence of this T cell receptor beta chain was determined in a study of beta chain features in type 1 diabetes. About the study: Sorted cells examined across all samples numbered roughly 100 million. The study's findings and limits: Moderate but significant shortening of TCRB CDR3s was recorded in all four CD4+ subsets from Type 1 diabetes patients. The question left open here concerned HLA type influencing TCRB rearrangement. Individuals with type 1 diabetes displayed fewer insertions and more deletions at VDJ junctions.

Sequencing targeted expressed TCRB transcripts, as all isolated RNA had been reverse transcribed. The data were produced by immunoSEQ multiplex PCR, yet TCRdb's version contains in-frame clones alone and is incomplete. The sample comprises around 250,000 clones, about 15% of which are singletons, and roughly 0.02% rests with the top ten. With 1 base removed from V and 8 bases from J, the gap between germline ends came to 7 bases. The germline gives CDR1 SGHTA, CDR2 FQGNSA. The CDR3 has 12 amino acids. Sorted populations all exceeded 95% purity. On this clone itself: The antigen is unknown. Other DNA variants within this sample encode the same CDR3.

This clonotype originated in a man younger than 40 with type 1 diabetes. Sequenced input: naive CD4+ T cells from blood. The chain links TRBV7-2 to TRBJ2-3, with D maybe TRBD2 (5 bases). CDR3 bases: TGTGCCAGCAGCTTAGAAGGAGGTACGCAGTATTTT. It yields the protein CASSLEGGTQYF.